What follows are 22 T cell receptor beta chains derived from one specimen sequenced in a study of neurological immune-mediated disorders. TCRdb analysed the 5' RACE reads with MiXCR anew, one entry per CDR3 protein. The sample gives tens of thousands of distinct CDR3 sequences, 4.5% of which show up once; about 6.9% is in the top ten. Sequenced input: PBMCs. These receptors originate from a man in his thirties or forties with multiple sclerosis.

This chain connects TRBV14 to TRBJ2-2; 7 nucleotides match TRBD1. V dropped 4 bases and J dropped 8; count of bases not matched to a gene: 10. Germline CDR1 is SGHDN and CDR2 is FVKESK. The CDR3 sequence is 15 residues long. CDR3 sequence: CASSLDRPLGGELFF. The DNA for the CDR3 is TGTGCCAGCAGCCTGGACAGGCCCCTCGGGGGGGAGCTGTTTTTT.

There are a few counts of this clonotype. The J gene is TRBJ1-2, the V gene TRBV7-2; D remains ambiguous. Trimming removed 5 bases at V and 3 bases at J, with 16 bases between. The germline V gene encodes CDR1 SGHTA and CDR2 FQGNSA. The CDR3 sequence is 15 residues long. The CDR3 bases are TGTGCCAGCAGCCAAGAGGCAGAAATCCACTATGGCTACACCTTC. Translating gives CASSQEAEIHYGYTF.

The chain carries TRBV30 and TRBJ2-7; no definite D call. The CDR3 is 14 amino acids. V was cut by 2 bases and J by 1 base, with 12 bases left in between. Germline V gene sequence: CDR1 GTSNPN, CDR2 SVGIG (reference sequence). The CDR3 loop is CAWSLDTGSYEQYV. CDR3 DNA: TGTGCCTGGAGTCTCGACACCGGTTCCTACGAGCAGTACGTC.

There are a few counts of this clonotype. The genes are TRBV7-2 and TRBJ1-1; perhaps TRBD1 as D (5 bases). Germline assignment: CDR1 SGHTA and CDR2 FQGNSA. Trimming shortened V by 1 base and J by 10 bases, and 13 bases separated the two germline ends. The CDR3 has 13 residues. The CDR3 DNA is TGTGCCAGCAGCTTAGGACCCGGCGACAGAGCTTTCTTT. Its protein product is CASSLGPGDRAFF.

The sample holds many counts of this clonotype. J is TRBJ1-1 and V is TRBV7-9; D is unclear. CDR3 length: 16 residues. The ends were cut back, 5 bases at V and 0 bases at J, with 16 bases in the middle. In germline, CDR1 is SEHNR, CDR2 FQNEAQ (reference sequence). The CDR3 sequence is CASSPLSNSLNTEAFF. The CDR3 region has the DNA TGTGCCAGCAGCCCCCTGTCGAACAGCCTGAACACTGAAGCTTTCTTT.

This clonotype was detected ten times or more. The CDR3 region has the DNA TGTGCCAGCAGTTTATCTCGGGTCGGAGACACTGAAGCTTTCTTT. Translation: CASSLSRVGDTEAFF. The chain carries TRBV12-3 or TRBV12-4 and TRBJ1-1; the D is unclear. Trimming removed 2 bases from V and 3 bases from J, with 13 bases in between. The CDR3 length is 15 residues.

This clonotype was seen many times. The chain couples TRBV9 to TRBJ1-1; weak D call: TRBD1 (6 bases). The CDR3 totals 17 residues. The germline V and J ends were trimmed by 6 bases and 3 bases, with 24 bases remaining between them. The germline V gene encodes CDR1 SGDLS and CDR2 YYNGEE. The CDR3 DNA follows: TGTGCCAGCACCATAAAGGGGGACCCAGCACCTTACACTGAAGCTTTCTTT. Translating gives CASTIKGDPAPYTEAFF.

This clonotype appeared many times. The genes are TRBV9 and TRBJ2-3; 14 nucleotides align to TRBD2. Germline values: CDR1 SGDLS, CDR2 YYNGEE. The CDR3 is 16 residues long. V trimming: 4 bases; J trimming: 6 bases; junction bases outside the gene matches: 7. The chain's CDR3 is CASSPGLAGGQDTQYF. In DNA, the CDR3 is TGTGCCAGCAGCCCCGGACTAGCGGGGGGACAGGATACGCAGTATTTT.

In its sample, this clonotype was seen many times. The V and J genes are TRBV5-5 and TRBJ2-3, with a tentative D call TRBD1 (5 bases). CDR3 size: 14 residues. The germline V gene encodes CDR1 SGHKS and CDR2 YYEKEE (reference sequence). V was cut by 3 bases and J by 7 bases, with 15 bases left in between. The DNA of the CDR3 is TGTGCCAGCAGCTCGTTGGGAAGGGGATATACGCAGTATTTT. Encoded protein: CASSSLGRGYTQYF.

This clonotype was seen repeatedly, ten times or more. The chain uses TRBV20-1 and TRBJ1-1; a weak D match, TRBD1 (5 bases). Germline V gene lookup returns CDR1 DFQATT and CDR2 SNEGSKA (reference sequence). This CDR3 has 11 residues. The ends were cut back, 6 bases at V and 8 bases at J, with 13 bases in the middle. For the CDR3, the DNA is TGCAGTGCCGAAGGGGATGCGGAAGCTTTCTTT. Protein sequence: CSAEGDAEAFF.

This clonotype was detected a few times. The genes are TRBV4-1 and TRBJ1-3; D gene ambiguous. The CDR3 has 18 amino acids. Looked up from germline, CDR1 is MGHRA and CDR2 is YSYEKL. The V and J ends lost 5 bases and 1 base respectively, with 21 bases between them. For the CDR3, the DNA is TGCGCCAGCAGCTACATCGGGCGGTTCTCGAGATCTGGAAACACCATATATTTT. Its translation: CASSYIGRFSRSGNTIYF.

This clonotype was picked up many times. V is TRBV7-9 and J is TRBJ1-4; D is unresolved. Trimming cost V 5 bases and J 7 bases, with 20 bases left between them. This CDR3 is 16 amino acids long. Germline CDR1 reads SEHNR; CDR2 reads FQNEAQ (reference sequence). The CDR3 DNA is TGTGCCAGCAGCCCCAGGTTTAGGAGCCCTCGTGAAAAACTGTTTTTT. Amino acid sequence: CASSPRFRSPREKLFF.

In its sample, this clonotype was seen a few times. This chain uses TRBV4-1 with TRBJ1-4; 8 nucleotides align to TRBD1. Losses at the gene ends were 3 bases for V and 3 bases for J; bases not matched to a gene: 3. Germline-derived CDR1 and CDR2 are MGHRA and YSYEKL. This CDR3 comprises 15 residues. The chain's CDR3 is CASSHRDRSNEKLFF. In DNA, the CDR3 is TGCGCCAGCAGCCACCGGGACAGGTCTAATGAAAAACTGTTTTTT.

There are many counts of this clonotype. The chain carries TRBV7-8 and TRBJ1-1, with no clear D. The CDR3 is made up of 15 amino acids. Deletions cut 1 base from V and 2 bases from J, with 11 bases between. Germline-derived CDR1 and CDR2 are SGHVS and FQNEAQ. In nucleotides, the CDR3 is TGTGCCAGCAGCTTAGATATTCCAGGAAACACTGAAGCTTTCTTT. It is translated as CASSLDIPGNTEAFF.

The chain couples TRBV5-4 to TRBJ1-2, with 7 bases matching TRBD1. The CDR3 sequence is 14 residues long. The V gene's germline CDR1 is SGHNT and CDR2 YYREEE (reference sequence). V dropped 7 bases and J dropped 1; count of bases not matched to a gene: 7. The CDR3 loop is CASGRDSLNYGYTF. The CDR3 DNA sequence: TGTGCCAGCGGGCGGGACAGCCTTAACTATGGCTACACCTTC.

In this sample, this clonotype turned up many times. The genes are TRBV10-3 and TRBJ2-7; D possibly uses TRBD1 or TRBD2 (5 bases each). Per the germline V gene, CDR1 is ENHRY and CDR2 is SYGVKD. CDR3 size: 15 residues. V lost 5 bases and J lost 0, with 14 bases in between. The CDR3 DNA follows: TGTGCCATCAGTCCCCCCGGGACCAACTCCTACGAGCAGTACTTC. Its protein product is CAISPPGTNSYEQYF.

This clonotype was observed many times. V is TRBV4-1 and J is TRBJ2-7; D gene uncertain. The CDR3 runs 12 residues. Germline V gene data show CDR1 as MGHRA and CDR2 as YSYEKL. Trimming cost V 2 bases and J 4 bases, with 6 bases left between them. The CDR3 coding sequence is TGCGCCAGCAGCCAACCCGGGTACGAGCAGTACTTC. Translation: CASSQPGYEQYF.

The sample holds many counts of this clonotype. The CDR3 protein is CSVTDRGTYGYTF. The CDR3 DNA reads TGCAGCGTCACAGACAGGGGGACCTATGGCTACACCTTC. V and J are TRBV29-1 and TRBJ1-2; 9 bases are shared with TRBD1. Per the germline V gene, CDR1 is SQVTM and CDR2 is ANQGSEA. The CDR3 has 13 amino acids. With 6 bases clipped from V and 4 bases from J, the junction kept 6 bases outside the gene matches.

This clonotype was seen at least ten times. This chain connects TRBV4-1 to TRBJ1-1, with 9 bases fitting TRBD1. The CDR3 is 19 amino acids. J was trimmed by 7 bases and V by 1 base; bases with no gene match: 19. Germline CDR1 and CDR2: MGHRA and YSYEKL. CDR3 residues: CASSQGSGFAGQGRGEAFF. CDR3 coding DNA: TGCGCCAGCAGCCAAGGCTCAGGGTTTGCGGGACAGGGTAGGGGTGAAGCTTTCTTT.

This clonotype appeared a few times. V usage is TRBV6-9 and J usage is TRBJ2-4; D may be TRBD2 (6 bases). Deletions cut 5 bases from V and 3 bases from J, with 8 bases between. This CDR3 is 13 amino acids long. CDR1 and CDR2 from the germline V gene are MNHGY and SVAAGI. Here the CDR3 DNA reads TGTGCCAGCAGTCAGGACTACAAAAACATTCAGTACTTC. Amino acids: CASSQDYKNIQYF.

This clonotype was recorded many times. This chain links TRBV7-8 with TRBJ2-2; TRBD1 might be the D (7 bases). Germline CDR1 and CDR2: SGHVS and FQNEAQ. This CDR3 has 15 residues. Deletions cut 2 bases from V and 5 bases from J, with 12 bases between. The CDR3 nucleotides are TGTGCCAGCAGCTTAAGCAGGGGGGAGACCGGGGAGCTGTTTTTT. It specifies CASSLSRGETGELFF.

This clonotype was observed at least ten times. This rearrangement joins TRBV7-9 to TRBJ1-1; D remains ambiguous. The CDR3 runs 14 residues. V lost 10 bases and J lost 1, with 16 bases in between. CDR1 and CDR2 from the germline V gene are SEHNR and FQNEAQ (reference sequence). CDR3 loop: CAIISPFRNTEAFF. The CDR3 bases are TGTGCCATCATTTCCCCTTTTAGGAACACTGAAGCTTTCTTT.